Shown below are 18 T cell receptor beta chains from a single sample sequenced in a study of OX40 agonist ivuxolimab in advanced cancers. TCRdb's table, derived via immunoSEQ multiplex PCR, lists solely in-frame clones and lacks some. This sample has tens of thousands of clones, with 70% to 90% found just once. Sequenced here: CD4+ or CD8+ T cells sorted from blood, sampled in a trial of the OX40 agonist ivuxolimab. The receptors originated from an adult with an advanced solid tumor such as melanoma, head and neck, liver or kidney cancer.

As DNA, the CDR3 is TGTGCCAGCAGTCGGGACAGGGCTAACAATGAGCAGTTCTTC. Amino acids: CASSRDRANNEQFF. The chain carries TRBV14 and TRBJ2-1, with 9 bases fitting TRBD1. Trimming took 6 bases from V and 5 from J; bases not matched to a gene: 5. This CDR3 has 14 residues. CDR1 is SGHDN and CDR2 is FVKESK in the germline V gene.

The CDR3: CASRGGPNPSNTEAFF. The CDR3 coding sequence is TGTGCCAGTAGGGGCGGCCCTAACCCCTCGAACACTGAAGCTTTCTTT. The chain joins TRBV19 to TRBJ1-1; D ambiguous. The CDR3 runs to 16 residues. CDR1 LNHDA and CDR2 SQIVND come from the germline V gene (reference sequence). Trimming stripped 6 bases from V and 1 base from J, with 18 bases between.

Regarding this clone: The same CDR3 can be traced to other DNA sequences in this sample. The V call is TRBV5-1, the J call TRBJ2-2; 9 positions agree with TRBD1. The V gene's germline CDR1 is SGHRS and CDR2 YFSETQ. V was pared by 0 bases and J by 5 bases, with 5 bases of the junction left unmatched. This CDR3 is built from 16 residues. CDR3 coding DNA: TGCGCCAGCAGCTTGGAAGGGACAGGGTCAACCGGGGAGCTGTTTTTT. Residues: CASSLEGTGSTGELFF. The whole variable domain, filled in from reference TRBV5-1 and TRBJ2-2, reads KAGVTQTPRYLIKTRGQQVTLSCSPISGHRSVSWYQQTPGQGLQFLFEYFSETQRNKGNFPGRFSGRQFSNSRSEMNVSTLELGDSALYLCASSLEGTGSTGELFFGEGSRLTVL.

This clone turned up a few times. The J gene is TRBJ1-3, the V gene TRBV6-5; tentatively, D is TRBD1 (5 bases). The CDR3 is made up of 16 amino acids. The germline CDR1 and CDR2 sequences are MNHEY and SVGAGI. V was cut by 2 bases and J by 0 bases, with 11 bases left in between. The CDR3 protein is CASSYRGFSSGNTIYF. In nucleotides, the CDR3 is TGTGCCAGCAGTTACCGGGGCTTCAGCTCTGGAAACACCATATATTTT.

This chain joins TRBV4-3 and TRBJ2-7; D is unresolved. The CDR3 runs to 16 residues. Trimming pared 0 bases from V and 1 base from J, leaving 13 bases between. Germline V lookup: CDR1 LGHNA, CDR2 YSLEER. The CDR3 spells CASSQDAFTQSYEQYF. CDR3 DNA sequence: TGCGCCAGCAGCCAAGATGCATTTACCCAGTCCTACGAGCAGTACTTC.

This chain joins TRBV2 and TRBJ2-7, with D unresolved. Trimming took 4 bases from V and 12 from J, leaving 19 bases between them. The CDR3 consists of 13 residues. Germline CDR1 is SNHLY and CDR2 is FYNNEI. CDR3 in amino acids: CASSVQQLYPGYF. The DNA of the CDR3 is TGTGCCAGCAGTGTTCAACAACTCTATCCTGGGTACTTC.

The chain couples TRBV19 to TRBJ2-3; no definite D call. The V end lost 1 base, the J end lost 2 bases, and 7 bases lay between the germline ends. The CDR3 spans 14 residues. Germline values: CDR1 LNHDA, CDR2 SQIVND (reference sequence). CDR3 loop: CASSIVSTTDTQYF. Written as DNA, the CDR3 is TGTGCCAGTAGTATAGTCTCGACCACAGATACGCAGTATTTT.

The chain combines TRBV5-1 with TRBJ2-5; D may correspond to TRBD1 or TRBD2 (5 bases each). Deletions cut 8 bases from V and 4 bases from J, with 18 bases between. The germline gives CDR1 SGHRS, CDR2 YFSETQ. CDR3 size: 14 residues. This CDR3 is CASKRGSGPETQYF. The CDR3 DNA follows: TGCGCCAGTAAAAGGGGTTCGGGGCCAGAGACCCAGTACTTC.

The chain links TRBV1 to TRBJ2-3; TRBD2, as called in the table, went unchecked against the DNA. TRBV1 is a pseudogene segment. This CDR3 spans 16 amino acids. The CDR3 loop is CTSSQETSGSTDTQYF. The CDR3 bases are TGCACCAGCAGCCAAGAAACTAGCGGGAGTACAGATACGCAGTATTTT.

The J gene is TRBJ2-3, the V gene TRBV27; D call uncertain. The V end was cut by 3 bases, the J end by 0 bases, with 10 bases between. This CDR3 contains 15 residues. In germline, CDR1 is MNHEY, CDR2 SMNVEV (reference sequence). CDR3 in DNA: TGTGCCAGCAGTTTTCGGGCGACCAGCACAGATACGCAGTATTTT. It codes for CASSFRATSTDTQYF.

V gene TRBV18 combines with J gene TRBJ1-1; D unclear. CDR3 length: 14 amino acids. Germline loops: CDR1 KGHSH, CDR2 LQKENI. The V and J ends lost 1 base and 5 bases respectively, with 11 bases between them. This chain's CDR3 is CASSPQGLATEAFF. In DNA form, the CDR3 reads TGTGCCAGCTCACCACAGGGTTTGGCGACTGAAGCTTTCTTT.

This rearrangement joins TRBV6-1 to TRBJ1-5, with a weak D call TRBD1 (5 bases). There are 13 residues in the CDR3. CDR1 and CDR2 (germline): MNHNS, SASEGT. Trimming took 4 bases from V and 6 from J, leaving 10 bases between them. The CDR3 DNA is TGTGCCAGCAGTGGTGGGGGGTTTCAGCCCCAGCATTTT. It specifies CASSGGGFQPQHF.

The V gene is TRBV10-1, the J gene TRBJ2-1, with D possibly TRBD2 on 6 matching bases. The V gene's germline CDR1 is WNHNN and CDR2 SYGVQD (reference sequence). The length of the CDR3 is 16 residues. The germline V and J ends were trimmed by 0 bases and 0 bases, with 9 bases remaining between them. This chain's CDR3 is CASSESDGSSYNEQFF. The CDR3, as DNA: TGCGCCAGCAGTGAGTCGGACGGGAGCTCCTACAATGAGCAGTTCTTC.

In nucleotides, the CDR3 is TGTGCCAGCAGCGTAGGATGGGGGGGTGGTCAGCCCCAGCATTTT. The encoded protein is CASSVGWGGGQPQHF. This sequence joins TRBV9 and TRBJ1-5; D is perhaps TRBD1 (5 bases). The CDR3 length is 15 residues. Trimming took off 0 bases at V and 6 bases at J, with 13 bases between the two ends. CDR1 is SGDLS, CDR2 YYNGEE, per germline.

The chain employs TRBV7-6 and TRBJ2-7; 14 bases are shared with TRBD2. The V gene's germline CDR1 is SGHVS and CDR2 FNYEAQ. The CDR3 is 16 amino acids. Germline trimming cut 5 bases from V and 7 bases from J; bases unmatched to any gene: 10. The CDR3 bases are TGTGCCAGCAGCGCCGGGACTAGCGGGGGCCAGGGAGAGCAGTACTTC. Its protein is CASSAGTSGGQGEQYF.

The chain recombines TRBV19 with TRBJ1-4; maybe TRBD1 (6 bases). There are 14 residues in the CDR3. V was cut by 7 bases and J by 2 bases, with 11 bases left in between. Germline V CDR1 and CDR2: LNHDA, SQIVND (reference sequence). The CDR3 is CASTFQGTNEKLFF. DNA of the CDR3: TGTGCCAGTACCTTCCAGGGGACTAATGAAAAACTGTTTTTT. Together with reference TRBV19 and TRBJ1-4, the CDR3 gives the full variable domain: DGGITQSPKYLFRKEGQNVTLSCEQNLNHDAMYWYRQDPGQGLRLIYYSQIVNDFQKGDIAEGYSVSREKKESFPLTVTSAQKNPTAFYLCASTFQGTNEKLFFGSGTQLSVL.

The chain has TRBV7-9 and TRBJ1-1; D is perhaps TRBD1 (5 bases). CDR1 is SEHNR, CDR2 FQNEAQ, per germline (reference sequence). This CDR3 contains 14 residues. Trimming stripped 5 bases from V and 1 base from J, with 11 bases between. The CDR3 spells CASSLDTRNTEAFF. The CDR3 nucleotides are TGTGCCAGCAGCCTGGACACCCGGAACACTGAAGCTTTCTTT. The full variable domain, completed using reference TRBV7-9 and TRBJ1-1, is DTGVSQNPRHKITKRGQNVTFRCDPISEHNRLYWYRQTLGQGPEFLTYFQNEAQLEKSRLLSDRFSAERPKGSFSTLEIQRTEQGDSAMYLCASSLDTRNTEAFFGQGTRLTVV.

The chain carries TRBV19 and TRBJ1-2, with 9 bases identical to TRBD1. This CDR3 comprises 14 residues. CDR1 LNHDA and CDR2 SQIVND come from the germline V gene (reference sequence). The junction had 6 bases not matched to a gene; V was cut back by 3 bases and J by 7 bases. The CDR3 DNA follows: TGTGCCAGTAGTATCTCCAGGGACAGGGTTGGCTACACCTTC. Its protein is CASSISRDRVGYTF. Using reference TRBV19 and TRBJ1-2 for the parts outside the CDR3, the full variable domain is DGGITQSPKYLFRKEGQNVTLSCEQNLNHDAMYWYRQDPGQGLRLIYYSQIVNDFQKGDIAEGYSVSREKKESFPLTVTSAQKNPTAFYLCASSISRDRVGYTFGSGTRLTVV.